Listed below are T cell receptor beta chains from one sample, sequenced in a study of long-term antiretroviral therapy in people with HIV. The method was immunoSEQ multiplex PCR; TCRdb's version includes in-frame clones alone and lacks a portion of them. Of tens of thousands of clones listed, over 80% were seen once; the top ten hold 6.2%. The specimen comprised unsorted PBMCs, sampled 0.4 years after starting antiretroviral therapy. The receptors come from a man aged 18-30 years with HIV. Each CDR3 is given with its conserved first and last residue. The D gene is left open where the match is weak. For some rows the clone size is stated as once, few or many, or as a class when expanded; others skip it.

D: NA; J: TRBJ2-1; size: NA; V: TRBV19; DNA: TGTGCCAGTAGCCTCTCCCTTGGGGGCGATGAGCAGTTCTTC; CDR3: CASSLSLGGDEQFF
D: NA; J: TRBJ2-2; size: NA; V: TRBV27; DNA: TGTGCCAGCAGCCAGGGCCCCGGGGCTTGGGCCGGGGAGCTGTTTTTT; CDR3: CASSQGPGAWAGELFF
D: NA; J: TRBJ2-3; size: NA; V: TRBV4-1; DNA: TGCGCCAGCAGCCTAAGTCCCGACACAGATACGCAGTATTTT; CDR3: CASSLSPDTDTQYF
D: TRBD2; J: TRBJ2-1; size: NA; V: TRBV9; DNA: TGTGCCAGCAGCGTAGTCAGCGGGACGGTCGATGAGCAGTTCTTC; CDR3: CASSVVSGTVDEQFF
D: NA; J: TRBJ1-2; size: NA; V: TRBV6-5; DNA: TGTGCCAGCAGTCCCAACAGCTATGGCTACACCTTC; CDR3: CASSPNSYGYTF
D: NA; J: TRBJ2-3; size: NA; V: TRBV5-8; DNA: TGTGCCAGCAGCTTGGGACAGAAGGGGGATACGCAGTATTTT; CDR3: CASSLGQKGDTQYF
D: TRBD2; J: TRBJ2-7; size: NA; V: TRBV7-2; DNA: TGTGCCAGCATGAACCCGACTAGCGGGAGCGAGAGCCTCCACGAGCAGTACTTC; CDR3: CASMNPTSGSESLHEQYF
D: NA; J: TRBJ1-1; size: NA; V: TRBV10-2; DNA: TGCGCCAGCAGTGAGTTTAAAACAGGGATGGGCACTGAAGCTTTCTTT; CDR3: CASSEFKTGMGTEAFF
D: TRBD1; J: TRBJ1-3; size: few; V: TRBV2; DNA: TGTGCCAGCACGGGACAGGGACCTGGAAACACCATATATTTT; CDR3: CASTGQGPGNTIYF
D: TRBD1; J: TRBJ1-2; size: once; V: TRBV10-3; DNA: TGTGCCATCAGTGAGGGGTCAGGGGGCGGCTACACCTTC; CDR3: CAISEGSGGGYTF
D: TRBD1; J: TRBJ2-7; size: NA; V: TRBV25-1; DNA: TGTGCCAGCAGTGAGCCGGGACAGGGGGTCCACGAGCAGTACTTC; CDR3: CASSEPGQGVHEQYF
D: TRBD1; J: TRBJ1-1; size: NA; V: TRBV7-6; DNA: TGTGCCAGCAGCTTTAGGGACAGGGGAATGAACACTGAAGCTTTCTTT; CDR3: CASSFRDRGMNTEAFF
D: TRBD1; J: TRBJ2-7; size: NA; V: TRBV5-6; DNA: TGTGCCAGCACCCCCCGGTTGTTCGGACAGGGCGGACTCGAGCAGTACTTC; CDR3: CASTPRLFGQGGLEQYF
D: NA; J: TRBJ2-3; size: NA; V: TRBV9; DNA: TGTGCCAGCAGCGACTCGCCTAAACGCATCGTAGATACGCAGTATTTT; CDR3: CASSDSPKRIVDTQYF
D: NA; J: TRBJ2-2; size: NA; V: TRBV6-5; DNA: TGTGCCAGCGGAATTACAGGCCCCGGGGAGCTGTTTTTT; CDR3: CASGITGPGELFF
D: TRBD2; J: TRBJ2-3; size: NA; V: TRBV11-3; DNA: TGTGCCAGCAGGCCCACTAGCGGGGGGTTAGAATGGCCAGATACGCAGTATTTT; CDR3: CASRPTSGGLEWPDTQYF
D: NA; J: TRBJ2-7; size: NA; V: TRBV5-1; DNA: TGCGCCAGCAGCCCCGCATACCTCGGTTACGAGCAGTACTTC; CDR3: CASSPAYLGYEQYF
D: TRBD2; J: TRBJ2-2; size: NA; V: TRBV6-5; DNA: TGTGCTAGCGCTCGGGGGGTCGGGACCGGGGAGCTGTTTTTT; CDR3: CASARGVGTGELFF
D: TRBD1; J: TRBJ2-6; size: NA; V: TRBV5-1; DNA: TGCGCCAGCAGCTTGGGACAGGGCAGGTCTGGGGCCAACGTCCTGACTTTC; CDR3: CASSLGQGRSGANVLTF
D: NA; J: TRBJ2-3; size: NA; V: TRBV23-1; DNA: TGCGCCAGCAGTCAATCTGGGCAGGGTGGAGATACGCAGTATTTT; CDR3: CASSQSGQGGDTQYF
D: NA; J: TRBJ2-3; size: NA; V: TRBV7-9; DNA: TGTGCCAGCAGCCCACCTATGGACGAGACTAGCACAGATACGCAGTATTTT; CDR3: CASSPPMDETSTDTQYF
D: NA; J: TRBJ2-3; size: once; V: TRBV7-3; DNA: TGTGCCAGCAGCCATTCCCATTCTAGCACAGATACGCAGTATTTT; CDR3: CASSHSHSSTDTQYF
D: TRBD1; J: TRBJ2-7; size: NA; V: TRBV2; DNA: TGTGCCAGCCAGACAGGGGCAGTCCCCTACGAGCAGTACTTC; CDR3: CASQTGAVPYEQYF
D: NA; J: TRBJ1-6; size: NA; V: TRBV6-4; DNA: TGTGCCAGCAGTGAACAGGGTGATAATTCACCCCTCCACTTT; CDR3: CASSEQGDNSPLHF
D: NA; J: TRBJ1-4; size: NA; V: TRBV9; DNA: TGTGCCAGCAGCGTAGCAGCTTTTAATGAAAAACTGTTTTTT; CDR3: CASSVAAFNEKLFF
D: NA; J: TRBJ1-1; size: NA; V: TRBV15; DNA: TGTGCCACCAGCAGAGATCGTGTGGGAGGGGGGACTGAAGCTTTCTTT; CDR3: CATSRDRVGGGTEAFF
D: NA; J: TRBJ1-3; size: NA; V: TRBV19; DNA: TGTGCCAGTAGTATAGGCCTAGGAAAGACCATATATTTT; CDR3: CASSIGLGKTIYF
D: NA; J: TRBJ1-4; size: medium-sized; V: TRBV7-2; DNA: TGTGCCAGCAGCACTTCCTCGGCGCAGCATGAAAAACTGTTTTTT; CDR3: CASSTSSAQHEKLFF
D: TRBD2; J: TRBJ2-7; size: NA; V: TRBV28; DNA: TGTGCCAGTGCTAGCGGAAGGCTCTCCTACGAGCAGTACTTC; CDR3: CASASGRLSYEQYF
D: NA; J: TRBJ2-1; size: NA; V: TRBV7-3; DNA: TGTGCCAGCAGCTTAAACGATGAGCAGTTCTTC; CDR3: CASSLNDEQFF
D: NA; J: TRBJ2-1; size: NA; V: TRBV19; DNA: TGTGCCAGTACCCTGGGGGGAATAGGCTACAATGAGCAGTTCTTC; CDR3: CASTLGGIGYNEQFF
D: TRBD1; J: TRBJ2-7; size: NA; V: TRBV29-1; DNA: TGCAGCGTTGAAGATCAATTCCAGGGGACAGGGTCCGAGCAGTACTTC; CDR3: CSVEDQFQGTGSEQYF
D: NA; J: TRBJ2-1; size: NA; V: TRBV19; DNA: TGTGCCAGTAGGGCCGGCGCAAACTCCTACAATGAGCAGTTCTTC; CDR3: CASRAGANSYNEQFF
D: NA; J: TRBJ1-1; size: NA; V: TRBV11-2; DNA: TGTGCCAGCAGCTTAAGTAGGATGTCTGAAGCTTTCTTT; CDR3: CASSLSRMSEAFF
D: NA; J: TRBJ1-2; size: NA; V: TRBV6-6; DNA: TGTGCCAGCAGCTCGCGCAGTCTCTCCACCTTC; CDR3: CASSSRSLSTF
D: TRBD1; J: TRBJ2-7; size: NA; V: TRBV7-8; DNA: TGTGCCAGCAGCTTTAATCCTACCGGGACAGAAACCTACGAGCAGTACTTC; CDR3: CASSFNPTGTETYEQYF
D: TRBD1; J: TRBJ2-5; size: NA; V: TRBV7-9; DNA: TGTGCCAGCAGCTTACTAGTGACGGGACAGCTTCAAGAGACCCAGTACTTC; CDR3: CASSLLVTGQLQETQYF
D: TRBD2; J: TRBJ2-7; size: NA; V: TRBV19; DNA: TGTGCCAGTGGGACTAGCGGCACCTACGAGCAGTACTTC; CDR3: CASGTSGTYEQYF
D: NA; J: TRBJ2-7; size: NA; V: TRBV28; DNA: TGTGCCAGCAGTTTCCGCCTACCGGGCCGGGTCTTCTACGAGCAGTACTTC; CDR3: CASSFRLPGRVFYEQYF
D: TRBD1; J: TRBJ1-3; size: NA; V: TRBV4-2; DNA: TGTGCCAGCAGCCAAGAGATGTCAGGGGGCATACCTGGAAACACCATATATTTT; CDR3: CASSQEMSGGIPGNTIYF
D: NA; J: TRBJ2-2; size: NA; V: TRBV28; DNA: TGTGCCAGCAGTTTACAAGACAGATACACCGGGGAGCTGTTTTTT; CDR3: CASSLQDRYTGELFF
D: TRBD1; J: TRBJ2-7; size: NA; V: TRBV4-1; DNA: TGCGCCAGCAGCCAAGACAGACAGGGAACCTACGAGCAGTACTTC; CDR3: CASSQDRQGTYEQYF
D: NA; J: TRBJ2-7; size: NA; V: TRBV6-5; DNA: TGTGCCAGCAGTTCCTCGCCAGGGTGGGCCTCCTACGAGCAGTACTTC; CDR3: CASSSSPGWASYEQYF
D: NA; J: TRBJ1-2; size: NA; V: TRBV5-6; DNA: TGTGCCAGCAGCGCCATTGGAGATTCTAACTATGGCTACACCTTC; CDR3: CASSAIGDSNYGYTF
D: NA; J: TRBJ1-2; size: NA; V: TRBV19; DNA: TGTGCCAGTAGTCCCAAGGACAGCCTCTATGGCTACACCTTC; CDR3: CASSPKDSLYGYTF
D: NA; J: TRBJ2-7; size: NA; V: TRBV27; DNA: TGTGCCAGCAGCACCGACGGGCCCCGCGAGCAGTACTTC; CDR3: CASSTDGPREQYF
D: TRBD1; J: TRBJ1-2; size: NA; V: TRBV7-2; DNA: TGTGCCAGCAGCTTAGTCATAGGGGGCGTGGATGGCTACACCTTC; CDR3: CASSLVIGGVDGYTF
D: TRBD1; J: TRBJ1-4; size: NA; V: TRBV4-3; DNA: TGCGCCAGCAGCCAGGGGACAGGGGCCGGCGAAAAACTGTTTTTT; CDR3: CASSQGTGAGEKLFF
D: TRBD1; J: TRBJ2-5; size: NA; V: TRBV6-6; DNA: TGTGCCAGCAGTTCACGGGACAGAGCGAGGGAGACCCAGTACTTC; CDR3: CASSSRDRARETQYF
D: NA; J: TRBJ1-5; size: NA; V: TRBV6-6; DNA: TGTGCCAGCAGTTCCCAAAACGTCTTCAATCAGCCCCAGCATTTT; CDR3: CASSSQNVFNQPQHF
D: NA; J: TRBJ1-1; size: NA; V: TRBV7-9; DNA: TGTGCCAGCTCGGAAGGGGACACTGAAGCTTTCTTT; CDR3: CASSEGDTEAFF
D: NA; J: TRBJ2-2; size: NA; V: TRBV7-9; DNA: TGTGCCAGCAGCTTCCAATCGGCAGGGGACACCGGGGAGCTGTTTTTT; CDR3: CASSFQSAGDTGELFF